These 4 T cell receptor beta chains came from one sample sequenced in a study of CXCR3-negative and CXCR3-positive naive CD8 T cells. TRB cDNA libraries were made by UMI-labeled 5' RACE. TCRdb reanalyzed the 5' RACE reads, giving one entry per CDR3 protein sequence and no DNA. This specimen shows about 40,000 distinct CDR3 sequences; the ten leading clones hold approximately 7.7%. Sequencing was done on a sample of memory CD8+ T cells from blood. The receptors stem from a human donor in good health. Some clones in this sample may be carry-over from other donors' samples.

The V gene is TRBV6-2 or TRBV6-3, the J gene TRBJ2-1; TCRdb's D gene call, TRBD2, goes unchecked for lack of DNA. The CDR3 has 21 residues. Germline assignment: CDR1 MNHEY and CDR2 SVGEGT. Here the CDR3 reads CASSYRIGGLAGGRSYNEQFF.

By frequency, this clonotype registers medium-sized (0.01 to 0.1%). The chain employs TRBV6-4 and TRBJ2-1. The CDR3 contains 12 residues. Looked up from germline, CDR1 is MRHNA and CDR2 is SNTAGT. The CDR3 sequence: CASSDSNFEQFF.

The chain has TRBV4-2 and TRBJ2-7; TCRdb returns TRBD1, unconfirmable since there is no DNA. The CDR3 is 17 amino acids. Germline values: CDR1 LGHNA, CDR2 YNFKEQ. The CDR3: CASSPPEGGGHVDEQYF.

The chain is built from TRBV3-1 and TRBJ1-5. This CDR3 is built from 17 residues. CDR1 is LGHDT and CDR2 is YNNKEL in the germline V gene (reference sequence). CDR3 protein: CASSQGRGRVGNQPQHF.